The T cell receptor beta chain described here comes from a study of OX40 agonist ivuxolimab in advanced cancers. Overall study context: Prior anti-PD-1, anti-PD-L1 or anti-CTLA-4 therapy did not bar entry, and 30% to 40% had some.

As for this clone: Its antigen remains unknown.

Study findings and constraints: Within 6 weeks, CD4+ and CD8+ blood T cells expanded clonally at 0.1 to 3.0 mg/kg. There were also nonresponders showing low normalized T-cell clonal expansion. Expanded clones were, on average, more numerous among CD8+ T cells than CD4+.

Produced via immunoSEQ multiplex PCR; TCRdb's table is partial and in-frame only. Seen here are some 82,000 clones, roughly nine tenths observed once, and the top ten hold about 2%. The source is an adult with an advanced solid tumor such as melanoma, head and neck, liver or kidney cancer. The sample was CD4+ or CD8+ T cells sorted from blood, taken in a trial of the OX40 agonist ivuxolimab.

Here the CDR3 DNA reads TGTGCCACCCGCCCGGAGGTTCCCGTCGATGAGCAGTTCTTC. It yields the protein CATRPEVPVDEQFF. The chain uses TRBV7-9 and TRBJ2-1, with a possible D match to TRBD2 (5 bases). CDR3 length equals 14 residues. Germline V gene lookup returns CDR1 SEHNR and CDR2 FQNEAQ (reference sequence). Trimming removed 10 bases at V and 8 bases at J, with 21 bases between.